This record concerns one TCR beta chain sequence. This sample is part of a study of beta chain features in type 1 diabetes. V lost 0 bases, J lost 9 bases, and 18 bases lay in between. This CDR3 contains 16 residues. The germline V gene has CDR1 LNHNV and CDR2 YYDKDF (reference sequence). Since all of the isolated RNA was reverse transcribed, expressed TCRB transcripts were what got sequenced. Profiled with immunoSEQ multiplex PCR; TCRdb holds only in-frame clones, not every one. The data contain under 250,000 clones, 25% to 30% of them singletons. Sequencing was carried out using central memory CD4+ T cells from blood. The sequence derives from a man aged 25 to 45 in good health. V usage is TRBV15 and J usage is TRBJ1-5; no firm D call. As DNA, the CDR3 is TGTGCCACCAGCAGAGATGCGGCAGGCATTAGTCGGCCCCAGCATTTT. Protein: CATSRDAAGISRPQHF.